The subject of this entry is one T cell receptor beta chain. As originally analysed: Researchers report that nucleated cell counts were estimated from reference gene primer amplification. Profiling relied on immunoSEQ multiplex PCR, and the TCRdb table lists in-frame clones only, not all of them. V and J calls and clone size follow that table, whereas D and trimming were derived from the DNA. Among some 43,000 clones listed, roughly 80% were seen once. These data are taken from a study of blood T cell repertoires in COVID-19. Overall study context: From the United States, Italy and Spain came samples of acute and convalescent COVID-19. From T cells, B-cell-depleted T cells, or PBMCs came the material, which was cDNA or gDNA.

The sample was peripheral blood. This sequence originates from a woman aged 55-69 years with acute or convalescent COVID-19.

For the CDR3, the DNA is TGTGCCAGCTCTGAACAGGACCTCGGAGGCTACACCTTC. This encodes CASSEQDLGGYTF. J is TRBJ1-2 and V is TRBV6-5, with D perhaps TRBD1 (5 bases). The germline CDR1 and CDR2 sequences are MNHEY and SVGAGI. With 8 bases removed from V and 8 bases from J, the gap between germline ends came to 18 bases. The CDR3 loop spans 13 amino acids.